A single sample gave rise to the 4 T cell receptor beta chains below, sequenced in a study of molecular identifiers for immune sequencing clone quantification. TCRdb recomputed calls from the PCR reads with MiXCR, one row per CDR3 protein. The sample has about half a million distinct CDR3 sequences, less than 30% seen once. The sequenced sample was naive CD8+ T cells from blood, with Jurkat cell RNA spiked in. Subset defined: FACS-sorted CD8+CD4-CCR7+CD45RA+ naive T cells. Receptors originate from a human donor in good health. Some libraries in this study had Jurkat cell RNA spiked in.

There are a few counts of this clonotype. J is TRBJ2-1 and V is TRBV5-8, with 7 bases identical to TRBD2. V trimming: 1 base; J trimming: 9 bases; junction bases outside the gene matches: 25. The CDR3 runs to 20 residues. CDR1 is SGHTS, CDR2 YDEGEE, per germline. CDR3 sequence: CASSLLYGFGGRGPGAEQFF. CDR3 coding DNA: TGTGCCAGCAGCTTGTTGTACGGGTTTGGCGGGAGAGGGCCCGGGGCTGAGCAGTTCTTC.

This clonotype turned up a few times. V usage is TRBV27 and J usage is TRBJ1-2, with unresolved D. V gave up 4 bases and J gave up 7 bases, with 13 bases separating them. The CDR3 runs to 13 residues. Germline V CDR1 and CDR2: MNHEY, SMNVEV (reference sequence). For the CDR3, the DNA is TGTGCCAGCAGTTCAATAGGACTTATTGGCTACACCTTC. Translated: CASSSIGLIGYTF.

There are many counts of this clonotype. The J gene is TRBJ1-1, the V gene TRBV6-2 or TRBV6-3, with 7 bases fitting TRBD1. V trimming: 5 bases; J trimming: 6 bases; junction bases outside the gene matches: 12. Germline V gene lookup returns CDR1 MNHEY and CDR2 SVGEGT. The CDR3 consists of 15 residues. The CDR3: CASSTLGRGVSEAFF. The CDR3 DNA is TGTGCCAGCAGTACACTGGGCAGGGGGGTTTCTGAAGCTTTCTTT.

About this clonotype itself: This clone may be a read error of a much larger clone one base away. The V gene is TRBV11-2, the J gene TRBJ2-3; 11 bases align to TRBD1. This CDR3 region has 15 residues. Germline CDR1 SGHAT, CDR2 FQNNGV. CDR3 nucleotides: TGTACCAGCAGCGCCCGGACAGGGGGCGACCCTACGCAGTATTTT. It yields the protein CTSSARTGGDPTQYF.